Listed below are T cell receptor beta chains from one sample, sequenced in a study of regulatory T cells in long-lasting Graves disease. Via MiXCR, TCRdb re-called the multiplex PCR reads, giving one row per CDR3 protein. Among a few hundred thousand distinct CDR3 sequences listed, about a quarter were seen once. Specimen: peripheral blood mononuclear cells (PBMCs), collected when the disease was refractory, from a patient treated with antithyroid drugs. These receptors all come from a female donor with Graves disease. Each CDR3 is given with its conserved first and last residue. Fields, in order: J gene, V gene, clone size, D gene, CDR3 protein, CDR3 DNA. D genes are given only for firm matches. The size field is filled for only some rows; it gives once, few, many or a size class.

TRBJ2-2	TRBV6-9	few	.	CASSYGGTNTGELFF	TGTGCCAGCAGTTACGGTGGGACAAACACCGGGGAGCTGTTTTTT
TRBJ2-5	TRBV7-2	.	.	CASSLRRGPQGETQYF	TGTGCCAGCAGCTTGCGCAGAGGGCCACAAGGGGAGACCCAGTACTTC
TRBJ2-5	TRBV20-1	many	.	CSARSRSETQYF	TGCAGTGCTAGATCAAGGTCAGAGACCCAGTACTTC
TRBJ2-5	TRBV12-3/TRBV12-4	few	.	CASSPWGDRIQTQYF	TGTGCCAGCAGTCCCTGGGGAGACAGGATCCAGACCCAGTACTTC
TRBJ1-2	TRBV28	many	.	CASSPDRLYGYTF	TGTGCCAGCAGTCCCGACAGGCTTTATGGCTACACCTTC
TRBJ2-1	TRBV20-1	.	.	CSARRGEQFF	TGCAGTGCTAGAAGGGGCGAGCAGTTCTTC
TRBJ2-7	TRBV6-1	few	TRBD2	CASSTGGGPSYEQYF	TGTGCCAGCAGTACTGGGGGAGGGCCTTCCTACGAGCAGTACTTC
TRBJ2-6	TRBV12-3/TRBV12-4	many	TRBD1	CASSYETGGYAGANVLTF	TGTGCCAGCAGTTACGAGACAGGGGGCTATGCTGGGGCCAACGTCCTGACTTTC
TRBJ1-2	TRBV19	.	TRBD1	CASRKTGGDGYTF	TGTGCCAGTAGAAAGACAGGGGGAGATGGCTACACCTTC
TRBJ2-5	TRBV12-3/TRBV12-4	many	TRBD2	CASSGLARETQYF	TGTGCCAGCAGCGGACTAGCGAGAGAGACCCAGTACTTC
TRBJ2-5	TRBV3-1	few	.	CASSQDWGTSPETQYF	TGTGCCAGCAGCCAGGACTGGGGGACGTCTCCAGAGACCCAGTACTTC
TRBJ2-7	TRBV12-3/TRBV12-4	.	.	CASNKDSSYEQYF	TGTGCCAGCAACAAGGACAGCTCCTACGAGCAGTACTTC
TRBJ1-6	TRBV6-1	.	.	CASSPPGNNSPLHF	TGTGCCAGCAGTCCCCCAGGGAATAATTCACCCCTCCACTTT
TRBJ1-1	TRBV27	many	.	CASSLRARGVADTEAFF	TGTGCCAGCAGTTTAAGGGCCAGGGGAGTTGCGGACACTGAAGCTTTCTTT
TRBJ2-7	TRBV29-1	.	TRBD1	CSVSRTGTENYEQYF	TGCAGCGTCTCCCGTACCGGGACAGAAAACTACGAGCAGTACTTC
TRBJ2-5	TRBV28	many	TRBD1	CASSSDRGDETQYF	TGTGCCAGCAGTTCGGACAGGGGCGATGAGACCCAGTACTTC
TRBJ1-6	TRBV5-1	.	TRBD1	CASSLEVGGLSPPHF	TGCGCCAGCAGCTTGGAGGTAGGGGGCCTATCACCCCCCCACTTT
TRBJ2-7	TRBV12-3/TRBV12-4	once	.	CASSWSHRPYEQYF	TGTGCCAGCAGTTGGAGCCACAGACCCTACGAGCAGTACTTC
TRBJ2-1	TRBV27	once	TRBD2	CASSSQGTSGIYNEQFF	TGTGCCAGCAGTTCCCAAGGGACTAGCGGGATATACAATGAGCAGTTCTTC
TRBJ2-5	TRBV12-3/TRBV12-4	many	TRBD2	CASSARSVGEGRTQYF	TGTGCCAGCAGTGCCCGATCGGTGGGGGAGGGCAGGACCCAGTACTTC
TRBJ2-2	TRBV6-2/TRBV6-3	few	.	CASSYSIPSSPTGELFF	TGTGCCAGCAGTTACTCGATCCCTTCCTCCCCCACCGGGGAGCTGTTTTTT
TRBJ1-5	TRBV7-2	.	TRBD1	CASRKQGGLVNQPQHF	TGTGCCAGCAGAAAGCAGGGGGGGTTGGTCAATCAGCCCCAGCATTTT
TRBJ1-1	TRBV9	few	TRBD1	CASSVATGKAEAFF	TGTGCCAGCAGCGTAGCGACAGGGAAGGCTGAAGCTTTCTTT
TRBJ1-5	TRBV28	many	.	CASSLNAGTRKWHF	TGTGCCAGCAGTTTAAATGCCGGGACAAGAAAATGGCATTTT
TRBJ1-2	TRBV19	.	TRBD1	CASSPGTGHYGYTF	TGTGCCAGTAGCCCGGGGACAGGACACTATGGCTACACCTTC
TRBJ1-1	TRBV7-9	few	.	CASSLARGIEAFF	TGTGCCAGCAGCTTAGCGCGGGGGATTGAAGCTTTCTTT
TRBJ2-5	TRBV28	many	.	CASSLGGPQETQYF	TGTGCCAGCAGTTTGGGGGGACCCCAGGAGACCCAGTACTTC
TRBJ2-5	TRBV2	many	.	CASNPLGGDQTQYF	TGTGCCAGCAATCCGCTCGGAGGGGACCAGACCCAGTACTTC
TRBJ1-2	TRBV28	many	.	CASSLSPQGVGYTF	TGTGCCAGCAGTTTATCCCCCCAAGGTGTAGGCTACACCTTC
TRBJ2-7	TRBV5-1	few	.	CASSKGGGVYEQYF	TGCGCCAGCAGCAAAGGGGGGGGCGTCTACGAGCAGTACTTC
TRBJ2-7	TRBV28	few	.	CASSLGGMTGYEQYF	TGTGCCAGCAGTTTGGGGGGGATGACAGGCTACGAGCAGTACTTC
TRBJ1-2	TRBV28	many	.	CASSPTSRQGYTF	TGTGCCAGCAGTCCAACCAGTCGACAGGGCTACACCTTC
TRBJ1-4	TRBV2	.	TRBD1	CASRGQGGYEKLFF	TGTGCCAGCAGGGGACAGGGGGGTTACGAAAAACTGTTTTTT
TRBJ2-2	TRBV9	few	TRBD1	CASSVDRAGTGELFF	TGTGCCAGCAGCGTGGACAGGGCGGGAACCGGGGAGCTGTTTTTT
TRBJ1-5	TRBV6-1	.	.	CASTYGGDYNQPQHF	TGTGCCAGCACCTACGGGGGAGACTACAATCAGCCCCAGCATTTT